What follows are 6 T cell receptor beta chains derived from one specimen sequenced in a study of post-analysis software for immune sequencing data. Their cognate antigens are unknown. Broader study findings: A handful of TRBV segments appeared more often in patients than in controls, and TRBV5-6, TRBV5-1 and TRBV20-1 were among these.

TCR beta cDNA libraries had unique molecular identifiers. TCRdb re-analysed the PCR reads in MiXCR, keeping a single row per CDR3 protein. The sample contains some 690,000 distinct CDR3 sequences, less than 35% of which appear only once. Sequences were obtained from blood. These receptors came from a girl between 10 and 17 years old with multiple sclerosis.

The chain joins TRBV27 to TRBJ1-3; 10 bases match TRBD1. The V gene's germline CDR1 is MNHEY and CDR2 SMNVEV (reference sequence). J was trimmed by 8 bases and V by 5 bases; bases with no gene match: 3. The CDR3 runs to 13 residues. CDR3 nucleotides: TGTGCCAGCAGTCGGGACAGGGGAGACACCATATATTTT. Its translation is CASSRDRGDTIYF.

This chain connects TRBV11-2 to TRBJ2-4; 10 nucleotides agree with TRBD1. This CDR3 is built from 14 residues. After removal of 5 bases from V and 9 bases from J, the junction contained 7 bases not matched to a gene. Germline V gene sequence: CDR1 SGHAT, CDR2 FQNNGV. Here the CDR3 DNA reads TGTGCCAGCAGCGTGGACAGGGGGTTCGTCATTCAGTACTTC. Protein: CASSVDRGFVIQYF.

DNA for the CDR3: TGTGCCAGCAGTTTCAGGTCGGGGACAGATACGCAGTATTTT. Encoded protein: CASSFRSGTDTQYF. The chain joins TRBV12-3 or TRBV12-4 to TRBJ2-3, with D possibly TRBD2 on 5 matching bases. This CDR3 is built from 14 residues. V lost 3 bases to trimming and J lost 3 bases, with 10 bases between them.

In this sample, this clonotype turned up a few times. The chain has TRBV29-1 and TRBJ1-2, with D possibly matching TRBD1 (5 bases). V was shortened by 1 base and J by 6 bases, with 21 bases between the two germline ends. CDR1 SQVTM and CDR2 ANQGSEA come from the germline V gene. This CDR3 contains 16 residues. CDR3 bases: TGCAGCGTTGAAGGCCAGGCCTCTCCGAAAGGGGATGGCTACACCTTC. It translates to CSVEGQASPKGDGYTF.

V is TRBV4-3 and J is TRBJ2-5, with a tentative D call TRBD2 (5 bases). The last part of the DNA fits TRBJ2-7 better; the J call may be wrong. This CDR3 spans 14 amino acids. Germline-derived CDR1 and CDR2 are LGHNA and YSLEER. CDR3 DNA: TGCGCCAGCAGCCAAGGGTATAGGGCGGGCGAGCAGTACTTC. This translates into CASSQGYRAGEQYF.

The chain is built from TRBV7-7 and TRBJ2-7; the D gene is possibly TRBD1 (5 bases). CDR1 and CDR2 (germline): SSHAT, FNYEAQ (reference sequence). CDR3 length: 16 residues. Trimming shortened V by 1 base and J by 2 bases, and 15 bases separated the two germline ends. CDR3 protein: CASSLVASQGTYEQYF. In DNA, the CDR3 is TGTGCCAGCAGCTTAGTTGCATCTCAGGGTACCTACGAGCAGTACTTC. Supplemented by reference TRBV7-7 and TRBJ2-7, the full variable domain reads GAGVSQSPRYKVTKRGQDVTLRCDPISSHATLYWYQQALGQGPEFLTYFNYEAQPDKSGLPSDRFSAERPEGSISTLTIQRTEQRDSAMYRCASSLVASQGTYEQYFGPGTRLTVT.